There are a few counts of the clone carrying this T cell receptor (beta chain). The antigen remains undetermined. Next came a second PCR, run for about 7 to 12 cycles, which used a sample-barcoded 5' primer along with a J-beta primer mix. A 12-random-nucleotide template-switch adaptor tagged each cDNA molecule. TCRdb reanalysed the 5' RACE reads using MiXCR and keeps one entry per CDR3 protein. The repertoire holds 1.4 million or so distinct CDR3 sequences, with less than 45% as singletons. This sample was taken from a study of blood T cells in healthy people across ages. Study-wide results and limits: In older individuals, TCR beta diversity per million T cells was lower, falling roughly linearly with age.

The V gene lost 8 bases and the J gene lost 4 bases, with 17 bases spanning the gap. The CDR3 covers 14 residues. Sequencing was carried out using blood. The source of this sequence is a woman under 30 in good health. V and J are TRBV12-3 or TRBV12-4 and TRBJ2-5; D is possibly TRBD1 or TRBD2 (6 bases each). The CDR3 sequence: CASGSQQGGETQYF. Written as DNA, the CDR3 is TGTGCCAGCGGCAGCCAACAGGGAGGAGAGACCCAGTACTTC.